This T cell receptor beta chain was identified in a study of cytomegalovirus exposure and HLA in healthy donors. 60 Vbeta and 13 Jbeta primers were used in PCR. Per the original data handling: In a later analysis, of 80 million or so unique beta chains, about 10 million appeared in at least two donors. Clones were sequenced by immunoSEQ multiplex PCR, and TCRdb holds only the in-frame ones, with some missing. For V, J and clone size, that table is used; D and trimming come from the DNA. Of 150,000 or so clones in the sample, around four fifths were seen once. Overall study findings and caveats: The authors considered a cluster of highly shared sequence variants likely to be a sequencing artifact.

This clone was seen just once. Its specificity is not known. This TCR came from a man aged 18 to 29 in good health and CMV-seropositive. Input material: PBMCs.

The DNA for the CDR3 is TGCGCCAGCAGCACAACCTCGGGACAGGACGCCTACGAGCAGTACTTC. Translated, it gives CASSTTSGQDAYEQYF. J is TRBJ2-7 and V is TRBV5-1, with TRBD1 matching over 8 bases. CDR3 size: 16 residues. Per the germline V gene, CDR1 is SGHRS and CDR2 is YFSETQ. V shed 4 bases, J shed 2 bases, and the junction held 11 bases outside the gene matches.